This is a list of T cell receptor beta chains from one sample in a study of a mutant IDH1 vaccine in newly diagnosed glioma. Their cognate antigens are unknown. Sequencing was performed with immunoSEQ multiplex PCR; in TCRdb, only in-frame clones are kept and a portion is missing. The table includes around 50,000 clones, roughly 84% detected once. The sample was PBMCs, taken from a glioma patient whose treatment included an IDH1 peptide vaccine. All receptors come from a man in his forties or fifties with glioma. Each CDR3 is given with its conserved first and last residue. D genes are given only for firm matches. Clone size, where shown, is once, few, many, or a class for clones that have expanded.

few,TRBV5-1,TRBD2,TRBJ2-5,CASSLALRGGPETQYF,TGCGCCAGCAGCTTGGCTTTGCGGGGGGGCCCAGAGACCCAGTACTTC
NA,TRBV20-1,NA,TRBJ2-5,CSAQQETQYF,TGCAGTGCCCAACAAGAGACCCAGTACTTC
few,TRBV5-6,NA,TRBJ1-2,CASSFVRYTF,TGTGCCAGCAGCTTTGTGCGCTACACCTTC
NA,TRBV6-5,TRBD2,TRBJ2-7,CASSSHHGLAGVVYF,TGTGCCAGCAGTTCACACCACGGACTAGCGGGGGTAGTGTACTTC
NA,TRBV2,NA,TRBJ1-1,CASSERWYTEAFF,TGTGCCAGCAGTGAACGCTGGTACACTGAAGCTTTCTTT
NA,TRBV4-1,NA,TRBJ1-2,CASSQEGNKNGYTF,TGCGCCAGCAGCCAAGAGGGGAACAAGAATGGCTACACCTTC
NA,TRBV30,NA,TRBJ1-1,CAWRGMKNTEAFF,TGTGCCTGGAGAGGGATGAAGAACACTGAAGCTTTCTTT
NA,TRBV7-2,NA,TRBJ1-5,CASSLLGLGPQHF,TGTGCCAGCAGCCTCCTGGGTCTGGGGCCCCAGCATTTT
NA,TRBV10-2,NA,TRBJ2-7,CASSEGSEQYF,TGCGCCAGCAGTGAAGGGAGCGAGCAGTACTTC
NA,TRBV10-2,NA,TRBJ2-5,CATSLRAQETQYF,TGCGCCACCTCCTTGCGGGCCCAAGAGACCCAGTACTTC
NA,TRBV10-2,NA,TRBJ1-5,CASSVSGRSGNQPQHF,TGCGCCAGCAGTGTGTCAGGGCGGTCGGGCAATCAGCCCCAGCATTTT
NA,TRBV5-1,TRBD1,TRBJ1-1,CASSPGDRSGEAFF,TGCGCCAGCAGCCCGGGGGACAGGTCGGGTGAAGCTTTCTTT
NA,TRBV6-5,TRBD1,TRBJ1-6,CASRYRDREFSPLHF,TGTGCCAGCAGATATAGGGACAGGGAGTTTTCACCCCTCCACTTT
NA,TRBV29-1,NA,TRBJ1-5,CSVEVGGLQHF,TGCAGCGTTGAAGTGGGGGGCCTCCAGCATTTT
few,TRBV5-4,TRBD2,TRBJ2-3,CASSLPQRGLRF,TGTGCCAGCAGCTTGCCCCAGCGGGGATTACGTTTT
NA,TRBV2,NA,TRBJ1-1,CASSEGRLNTEAFF,TGTGCCAGCAGTGAGGGCCGGCTGAACACTGAAGCTTTCTTT
NA,TRBV30,NA,TRBJ1-6,CAWSSPVQAGGPYNSPLHF,TGTGCCTGGAGTTCCCCGGTGCAGGCGGGGGGCCCCTATAATTCACCCCTCCACTTT
NA,TRBV6-4,NA,TRBJ1-6,CASRQGSSYNSPLHF,TGTGCCAGCAGACAGGGCAGCTCCTATAATTCACCCCTCCACTTT
NA,TRBV19,NA,TRBJ2-2,CASSIDGSRGELFF,TGTGCCAGTAGTATAGACGGATCACGCGGGGAGCTGTTTTTT
few,TRBV6-5,TRBD1,TRBJ1-2,CASRSPGQGSYTF,TGTGCCAGCAGATCCCCGGGACAGGGGAGCTACACCTTC
NA,TRBV9,NA,TRBJ2-5,CASSEGRGGRETQYF,TGTGCCAGCAGCGAGGGAAGGGGGGGGCGAGAGACCCAGTACTTC
NA,TRBV2,NA,TRBJ1-3,CASSATDRTNTIYF,TGTGCCAGCAGCGCTACGGACCGGACGAACACCATATATTTT
NA,TRBV5-8,NA,TRBJ2-3,CASGRDRGLASTDTQYF,TGTGCCAGCGGCCGGGACAGGGGACTAGCGAGCACAGATACGCAGTATTTT
NA,TRBV7-2,NA,TRBJ1-5,CASSLEKGNAQPQHF,TGTGCCAGCAGCTTAGAAAAGGGGAACGCTCAGCCCCAGCATTTT
NA,TRBV19,TRBD1,TRBJ2-2,CASNFGTGGYTGELFF,TGTGCCAGTAATTTTGGGACAGGGGGGTACACCGGGGAGCTGTTTTTT
NA,TRBV5-1,NA,TRBJ2-7,CASSLSAGRLVGEQYF,TGCGCCAGCAGCTTGTCGGCAGGACGACTTGTTGGGGAGCAGTACTTC
NA,TRBV29-1,NA,TRBJ2-5,CSVDGGPQETQYF,TGCAGCGTTGACGGGGGGCCTCAAGAGACCCAGTACTTC
NA,TRBV5-1,TRBD2,TRBJ2-3,CASSPRAGGSGTDTQYF,TGCGCCAGCAGCCCCCGAGCGGGGGGATCGGGCACAGATACGCAGTATTTT
NA,TRBV5-1,NA,TRBJ2-3,CASSPYLGGADTQYF,TGCGCCAGCAGCCCGTATCTAGGGGGGGCAGATACGCAGTATTTT
NA,TRBV6-4,NA,TRBJ1-5,CASSDTQSGPQHF,TGTGCCAGCAGCGATACTCAAAGCGGACCCCAGCATTTT
NA,TRBV5-8,TRBD1,TRBJ2-7,CASSLFGTGNSEQYF,TGTGCCAGCAGCCTATTTGGGACAGGGAACAGCGAGCAGTACTTC
NA,TRBV10-2,TRBD1,TRBJ2-5,CASRTGGLETQYF,TGCGCCAGCAGAACAGGGGGCTTGGAGACCCAGTACTTC
NA,TRBV13,NA,TRBJ1-5,CATASGGNQPQHF,TGTGCCACCGCGTCGGGGGGCAATCAGCCCCAGCATTTT
few,TRBV10-1,NA,TRBJ2-7,CASSVAGGDEQYF,TGCGCCAGCAGTGTGGCTGGGGGAGACGAGCAGTACTTC
few,TRBV30,TRBD1,TRBJ1-1,CAFDDRGNTEAFF,TGTGCCTTTGATGACAGGGGGAACACTGAAGCTTTCTTT
NA,TRBV6-5,NA,TRBJ1-6,CASSYSFTGGGSPLHF,TGTGCCAGCAGTTACTCGTTCACAGGTGGCGGTTCACCCCTCCACTTT
NA,TRBV4-2,NA,TRBJ1-5,CASSQDRGGDDQPQHF,TGTGCCAGCAGCCAAGATAGGGGAGGGGATGATCAGCCCCAGCATTTT
NA,TRBV5-6,NA,TRBJ2-7,CASSPTPGSYEQYF,TGTGCCAGCAGTCCAACCCCCGGGTCCTACGAGCAGTACTTC
NA,TRBV5-4,NA,TRBJ1-2,CASSLEGAGCGYTF,TGTGCCAGCAGCTTAGAAGGAGCCGGTTGTGGCTACACCTTC
NA,TRBV27,NA,TRBJ2-3,CASSPGRADTQYF,TGTGCCAGCAGCCCCGGACGAGCAGATACGCAGTATTTT
few,TRBV7-9,NA,TRBJ1-3,CASSFQGNTIYF,TGTGCCAGCAGCTTCCAGGGAAACACCATATATTTT
NA,TRBV7-9,NA,TRBJ1-5,CASSSRDARGQPQHF,TGTGCCAGCAGCTCCCGGGACGCCCGAGGTCAGCCCCAGCATTTT
NA,TRBV4-1,TRBD1,TRBJ2-5,CASSHTGTGRETQYF,TGCGCCAGCAGCCATACCGGGACAGGGAGGGAGACCCAGTACTTC
NA,TRBV6-6,TRBD1,TRBJ2-5,CASSYELTGGKETQYF,TGTGCCAGCAGTTACGAGCTGACAGGGGGGAAAGAGACCCAGTACTTC
NA,TRBV18,NA,TRBJ1-5,CASSPAENQPQHF,TGTGCCAGCTCACCGGCGGAGAATCAGCCCCAGCATTTT